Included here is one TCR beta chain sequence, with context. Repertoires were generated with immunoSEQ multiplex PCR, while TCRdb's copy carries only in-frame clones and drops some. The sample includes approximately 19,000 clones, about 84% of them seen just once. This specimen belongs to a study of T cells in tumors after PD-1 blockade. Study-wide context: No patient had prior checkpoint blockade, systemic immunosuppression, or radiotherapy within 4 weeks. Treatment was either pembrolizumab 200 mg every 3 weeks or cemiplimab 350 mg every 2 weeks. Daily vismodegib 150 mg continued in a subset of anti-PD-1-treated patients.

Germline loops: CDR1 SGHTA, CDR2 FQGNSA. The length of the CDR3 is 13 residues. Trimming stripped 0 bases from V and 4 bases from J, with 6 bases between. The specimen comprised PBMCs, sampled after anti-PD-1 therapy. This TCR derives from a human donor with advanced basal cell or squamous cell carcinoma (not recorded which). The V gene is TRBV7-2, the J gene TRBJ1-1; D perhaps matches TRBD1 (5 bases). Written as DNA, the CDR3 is TGTGCCAGCAGCTTAGCGGGGGTCACTGAAGCTTTCTTT. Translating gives CASSLAGVTEAFF.